The present entry profiles one T cell receptor beta chain with its context. Its target is not known. These data are taken from a study of T cells in narcolepsy. Clones were read by immunoSEQ multiplex PCR, and TCRdb kept only the in-frame ones, dropping some. Among 20,000 to 30,000 clones listed, 65% to 90% were seen once. In germline, CDR1 is SGHNT, CDR2 YYREEE (reference sequence). Trimming at V came to 3 bases and at J to 3 bases, leaving 10 bases not matched to a gene. The CDR3 covers 16 residues. General study points: Some memory CD4+ repertoires had no autoreactive clone sequences. Comparing one patient's CSF and blood CD4+ clonotypes highlighted HCRT- and TRIB2-specific autoreactive clonotypes.

The specimen sequenced was memory (CD45RA-) CD4+ T cells from blood. The TCR was taken from a human donor in good health. The chain employs TRBV5-4 and TRBJ2-5; 8 bases align to TRBD2. In nucleotides, the CDR3 is TGTGCCAGCAGCTCCGGTGGGAGCGGGAGAAAAGAGACCCAGTACTTC. It specifies CASSSGGSGRKETQYF.